The present T cell receptor (beta chain) was sequenced within a study of blood T cells in healthy people across ages (dated by TCRdb to about 2015). For the study in its entirety: In model experiments, template switching captured roughly one uniquely barcoded TCR beta cDNA molecule for every two T cells. Using deep sequencing normalized with unique cDNA molecular identifiers, the study measured how TCR beta repertoire diversity changes with age. Four age groups were formed from the donors: young (average approximately 15 years), middle-aged (around 40), aged (roughly 58) and long-lived (82). Donors of different ages were randomly distributed across sequencing lanes to avoid experimental bias. Two additional independent replicas of 1 million unique cDNA reads from the same blood draw were analyzed for two donors (one aged 18 to 29 and one aged 80 or older).

V is trimmed back by 2 bases and J by 4 bases, and the junction contains 6 bases that no gene match accounts for. In the germline V gene (reference sequence), CDR1 corresponds to SGHKS and CDR2 to YYEKEE. There are 15 amino acids in the CDR3, from cysteine to phenylalanine inclusive. CDR3 DNA only is kept here, 45 bases in frame from base 1. Summary of the overall study and its limitations: Estimates of total diversity from one million sequenced T cells were regarded as lower bounds and underestimates. Donor CMV infection status was unknown, potentially confounding age-related changes in expanded clonotypes. There was a strong correlation between observed TCR beta diversity and the percentage of naive T cells measured by flow cytometry. Compared with the aged group, the long-lived group had more naive CD4+ T cells, fewer expanded clones and increased TCR diversity, suggesting age selection. Observed TCR beta diversity per million T cells fell roughly linearly with age, and a significant reduction was already apparent by age about 43. Bulk unsorted PBMC profiling prevented conclusive comparison of naive and antigen-experienced compartments.

Receptor amplification or capture employed 5' RACE. A second roughly 6 to 12 cycle PCR used a sample-barcoded 5' primer and a J-beta primer mix. Each TCR beta cDNA molecule received a unique molecular identifier from a template-switch 5' adaptor carrying 12 random nucleotides. Each sample yielded at least 2.5 million CDR3-containing paired-end reads. The Mint cDNA synthesis kit, primed by a TRBC-specific oligonucleotide, was used to synthesize first-strand cDNA from all RNA. After uracil-DNA glycosylase treatment, a first 18-cycle PCR used universal primers M1SS and BC2_uni_R on all cDNA. The paper's data handling went like this. Normalization of each sample was performed by random selection of 1 million high-quality reads, each carrying a distinct molecular identifier. Instead of being binned into consensus sequences, reads with shared molecular identifiers were discarded. MiTCR, with a Q25 quality threshold and the strictest error-elimination algorithm, was used for CDR3 identification, clonotype clustering and error correction. A nonparametric unseen species model with Euler transformation was used to estimate a lower bound on total TCR beta diversity. The public reads were reprocessed in TCRdb via fastp at Q25 and MiXCR, keeping in-frame beta chains. Rows matching on CDR3 protein sequence are summarized as one entry with the most common DNA and genes. TCRdb's processing, not the authors', yielded these V and J calls. The sample yields around 1,800,000 distinct CDR3 sequences; about two fifths were counted once. The ten largest clones take up about 23% of the sample.

The roughly 38 donors, aged about 6 to 100 years, were systemically healthy Caucasian individuals from Russia. Each donor gave around 9.8 milliliters of peripheral blood, collected into EDTA-treated Vacutainer tubes. Ficoll-Paque density-gradient centrifugation was used to isolate PBMCs, with at least 6.5 million per sample. Total RNA, at least 6 micrograms per sample, was extracted from PBMCs with Trizol reagent. Naive CD45RAhigh/CD27high T cell percentages were measured by flow cytometry on a PBMC aliquot from every donor. This clonotype occurred many times. No antigen is known for it. No base quality information exists; no much larger clone differs at one position.

The TCR originated in a human donor in good health. Sequenced: blood. The chain is made from TRBV5-5 and TRBJ2-3, and 8 junctional nucleotides match TRBD1. The DNA sequence reads TGTGCCAGCAGCTTCGGACAGGGAGGATCAGATACGCAGTATTTT. It codes for CASSFGQGGSDTQYF.